This T cell receptor (beta chain) was sequenced during a study of blood T cell repertoires in COVID-19. Across the study: Researchers got acute and convalescent COVID-19 samples from the United States, Italy and Spain.

In the source study's methods: Cell counts per sample came from amplifying reference gene primers. The repertoire was sequenced with immunoSEQ multiplex PCR; TCRdb's copy has only in-frame clones and lacks some. V and J calls and clone size are copied from that table; D and trimming were computed from the DNA. The repertoire consists of about 310,000 clones, with about 87% occurring once and the leading ten covering about 8.9%. Cohort assignment relied on participant-reported clinical history. In Cohort 3, a recovered donor had either two negative PCRs, clearance, or symptom resolution. Germline V gene data show CDR1 as GTSNPN and CDR2 as SVGIG (reference sequence). V was shortened by 0 bases and J by 14 bases, with 14 bases between the two germline ends. The CDR3 spans 13 residues.

The receptor comes from a woman between 18 and 30 years old who had recovered from COVID-19. The sequencing sample was made of PBMCs or T cells enriched from blood (not recorded which). The J gene is TRBJ1-6, the V gene TRBV30; D not certain. This CDR3 is CAWSVTGQHTLHF. The CDR3 nucleotides read TGTGCCTGGAGTGTAACTGGGCAGCATACCCTCCACTTT.